This paragraph covers one TCR beta chain sequence. Its target is unknown. The sample originates from a study of CD8 T cells in ankylosing spondylitis. In making TCR beta libraries, quantitative 5'-RACE with molecular barcodes was used. MiXCR, run by TCRdb on the 5' RACE reads, gives a single entry per CDR3 protein. The sample shows roughly 240,000 distinct CDR3 sequences, roughly a third of them seen only once. Study-wide results and caveats: As reported, disease-linked clones showed significant enrichment in matched ankylosing spondylitis synovial fluid.

The clonotype was recovered from a male donor with ankylosing spondylitis or in good health (not recorded which). The sequenced material came from blood, either unsorted or a sorted T cell fraction (not recorded which).

This CDR3 reads CASSFAGGGEEQYF. The CDR3 coding sequence is TGTGCCAGCAGTTTTGCAGGGGGCGGAGAAGAGCAGTACTTC. The chain is built from TRBV12-3 or TRBV12-4 and TRBJ2-7, with 8 positions matching TRBD1. V shed 3 bases, J shed 7 bases, and the junction held 8 bases outside the gene matches. This CDR3 has 14 residues.